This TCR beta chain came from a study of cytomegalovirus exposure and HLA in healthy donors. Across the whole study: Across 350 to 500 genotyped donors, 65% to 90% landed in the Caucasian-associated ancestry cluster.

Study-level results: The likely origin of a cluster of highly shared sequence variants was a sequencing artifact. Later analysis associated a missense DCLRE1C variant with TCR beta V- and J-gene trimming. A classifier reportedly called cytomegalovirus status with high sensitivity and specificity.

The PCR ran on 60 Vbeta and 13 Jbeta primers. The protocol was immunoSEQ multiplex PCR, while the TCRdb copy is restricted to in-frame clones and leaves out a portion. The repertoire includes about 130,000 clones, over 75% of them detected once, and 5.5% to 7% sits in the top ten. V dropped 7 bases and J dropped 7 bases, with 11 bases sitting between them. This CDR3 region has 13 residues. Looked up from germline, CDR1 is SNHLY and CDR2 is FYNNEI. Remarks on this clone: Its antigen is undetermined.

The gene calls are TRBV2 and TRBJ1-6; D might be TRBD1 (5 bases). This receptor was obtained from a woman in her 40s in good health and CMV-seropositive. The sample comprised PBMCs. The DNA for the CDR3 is TGTGCCAGCACGGACATCTACAATTCACCCCTCCACTTT. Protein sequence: CASTDIYNSPLHF.